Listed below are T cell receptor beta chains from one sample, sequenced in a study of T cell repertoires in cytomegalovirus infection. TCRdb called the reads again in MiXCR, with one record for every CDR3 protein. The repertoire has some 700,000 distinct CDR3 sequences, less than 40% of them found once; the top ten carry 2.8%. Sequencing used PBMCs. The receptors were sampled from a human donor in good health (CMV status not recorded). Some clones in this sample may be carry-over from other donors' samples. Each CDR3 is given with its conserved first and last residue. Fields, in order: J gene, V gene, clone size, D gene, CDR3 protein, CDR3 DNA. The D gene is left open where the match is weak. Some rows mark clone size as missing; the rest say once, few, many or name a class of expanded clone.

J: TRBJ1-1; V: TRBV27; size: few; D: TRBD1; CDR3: CASRTTGFTEAFF; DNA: TGTGCCAGCAGGACGACAGGGTTCACTGAAGCTTTCTTT
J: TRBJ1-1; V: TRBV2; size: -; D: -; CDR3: CASTLDVGGGTEAFF; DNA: TGTGCCAGCACCCTCGACGTAGGGGGGGGCACTGAAGCTTTCTTT
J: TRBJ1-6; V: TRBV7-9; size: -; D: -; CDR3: CASSSIQGEGSPLHF; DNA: TGTGCCAGCAGCTCTATACAGGGAGAGGGTTCACCCCTCCACTTT
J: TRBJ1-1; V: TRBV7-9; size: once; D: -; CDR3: CASSLGEHLTLAEKNTEAFF; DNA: TGTGCCAGCAGCTTAGGGGAACACCTCACTTTGGCAGAAAAGAACACTGAAGCTTTCTTT
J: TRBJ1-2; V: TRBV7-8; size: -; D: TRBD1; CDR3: CASSLAGQTIYGYTF; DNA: TGTGCCAGCAGCTTAGCGGGACAGACCATCTATGGCTACACCTTC
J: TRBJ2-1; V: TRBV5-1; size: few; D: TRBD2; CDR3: CASSPSLAGAHNEQFF; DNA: TGCGCCAGCAGCCCTTCACTAGCGGGAGCTCACAATGAGCAGTTCTTC
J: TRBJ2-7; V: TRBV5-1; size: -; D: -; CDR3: CASSFGRSSREQYF; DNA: TGCGCCAGCAGCTTTGGACGGTCCTCGCGCGAGCAGTACTTC
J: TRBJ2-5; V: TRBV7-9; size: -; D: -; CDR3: CATLPRARLETQYF; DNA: TGTGCCACATTGCCGCGGGCTCGCTTGGAGACCCAGTACTTC
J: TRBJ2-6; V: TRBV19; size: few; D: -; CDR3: CASSTSGANVLTF; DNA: TGTGCCAGTAGTACTTCTGGGGCCAACGTCCTGACTTTC
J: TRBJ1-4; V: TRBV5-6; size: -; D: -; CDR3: CASQLHGGRGTNEKLFF; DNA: TGTGCCAGCCAGCTTCATGGCGGGCGCGGGACTAATGAAAAACTGTTTTTT
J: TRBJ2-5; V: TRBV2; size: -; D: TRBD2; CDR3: CASSPGLVKGETQYF; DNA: TGTGCCAGCAGTCCGGGACTAGTCAAAGGGGAGACCCAGTACTTC
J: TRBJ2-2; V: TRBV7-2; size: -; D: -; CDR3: CASSLRGQGGNTGELFF; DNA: TGTGCCAGCAGCTTAAGAGGGCAGGGGGGAAACACCGGGGAGCTGTTTTTT
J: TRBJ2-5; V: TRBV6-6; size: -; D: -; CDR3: CASSYSDKSQETQYF; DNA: TGTGCCAGCAGTTACTCGGACAAGTCCCAAGAGACCCAGTACTTC
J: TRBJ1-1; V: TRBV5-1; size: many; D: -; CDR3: CASSLDPGVMNTEAFF; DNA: TGCGCCAGCAGCTTGGATCCGGGTGTTATGAACACTGAAGCTTTCTTT
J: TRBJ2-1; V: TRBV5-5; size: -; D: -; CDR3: CASSLAEQGKQFF; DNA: TGTGCCAGCAGCTTGGCCGAACAGGGAAAGCAGTTCTTC
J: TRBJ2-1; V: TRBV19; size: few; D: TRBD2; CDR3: CASSIVGTSGGRNEQFF; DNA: TGTGCCAGTAGTATAGTTGGTACCAGCGGGGGGAGAAATGAGCAGTTCTTC
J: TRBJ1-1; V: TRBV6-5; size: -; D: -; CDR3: CATGAVVGSTEAFF; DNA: TGTGCCACCGGAGCCGTCGTGGGTAGTACTGAAGCTTTCTTT
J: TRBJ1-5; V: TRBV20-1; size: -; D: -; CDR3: CSASSFSNQPQHF; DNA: TGCAGTGCCTCATCCTTTAGCAATCAGCCCCAGCATTTT
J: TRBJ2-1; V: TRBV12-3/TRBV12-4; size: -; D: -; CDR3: CASSLMFEHFF; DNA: TGTGCCAGCAGTTTAATGTTTGAGCATTTCTTC
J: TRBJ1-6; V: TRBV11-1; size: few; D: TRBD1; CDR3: CASSPGRDSHNSPLHF; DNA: TGTGCCAGCAGCCCGGGCCGGGACAGTCATAATTCACCCCTCCACTTT
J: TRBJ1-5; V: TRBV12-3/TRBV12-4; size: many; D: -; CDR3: CASSLEGRQPQHF; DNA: TGTGCCAGCAGCTTAGAGGGTCGTCAGCCCCAGCATTTT
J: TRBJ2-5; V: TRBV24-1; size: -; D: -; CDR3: CATSDSNRARETQYF; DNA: TGTGCCACCAGTGATTCCAACAGGGCACGAGAGACCCAGTACTTC
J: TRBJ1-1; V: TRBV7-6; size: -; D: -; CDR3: CASSRQDGGTEAFF; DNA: TGTGCCAGCAGCCGGCAGGACGGGGGCACTGAAGCTTTCTTT
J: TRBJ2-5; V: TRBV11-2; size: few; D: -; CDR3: CASSFAPRLQGRETQYF; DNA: TGTGCCAGCAGCTTTGCGCCCAGACTACAGGGCCGGGAGACCCAGTACTTC
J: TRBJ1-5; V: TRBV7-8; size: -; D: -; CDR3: CASISLGYSNQPQHF; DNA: TGTGCCAGCATCTCGCTGGGTTATAGCAATCAGCCCCAGCATTTT
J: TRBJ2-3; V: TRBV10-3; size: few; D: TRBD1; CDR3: CAIRDSGQARTDTQYF; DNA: TGTGCCATCAGAGACTCGGGACAGGCTCGCACAGATACGCAGTATTTT
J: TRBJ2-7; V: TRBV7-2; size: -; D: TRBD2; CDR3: CASSQGRGVEQYF; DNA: TGTGCCAGCAGCCAAGGTCGGGGGGTCGAGCAGTACTTC
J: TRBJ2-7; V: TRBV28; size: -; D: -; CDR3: CASSTAVRNSYEQYF; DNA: TGTGCCAGCAGCACGGCGGTAAGAAATTCCTACGAGCAGTACTTC
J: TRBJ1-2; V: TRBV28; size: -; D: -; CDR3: CASSLESRGSYGYTF; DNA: TGTGCCAGCAGTTTAGAAAGCAGGGGTTCCTATGGCTACACCTTC
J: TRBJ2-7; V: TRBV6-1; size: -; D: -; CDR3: CASRDYSYEQYF; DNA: TGTGCCAGCAGAGATTATTCCTACGAGCAGTACTTC
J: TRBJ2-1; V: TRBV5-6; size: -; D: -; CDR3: CASSPSWGDEQFF; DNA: TGTGCCAGCAGCCCAAGTTGGGGCGATGAGCAGTTCTTC
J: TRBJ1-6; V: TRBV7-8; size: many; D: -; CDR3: CASSFGTVDGSPLHF; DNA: TGTGCCAGCAGCTTCGGGACGGTAGACGGTTCACCCCTCCACTTT
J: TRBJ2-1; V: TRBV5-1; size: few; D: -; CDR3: CASSLGTPINEQFF; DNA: TGCGCCAGCAGCTTAGGGACTCCTATCAATGAGCAGTTCTTC